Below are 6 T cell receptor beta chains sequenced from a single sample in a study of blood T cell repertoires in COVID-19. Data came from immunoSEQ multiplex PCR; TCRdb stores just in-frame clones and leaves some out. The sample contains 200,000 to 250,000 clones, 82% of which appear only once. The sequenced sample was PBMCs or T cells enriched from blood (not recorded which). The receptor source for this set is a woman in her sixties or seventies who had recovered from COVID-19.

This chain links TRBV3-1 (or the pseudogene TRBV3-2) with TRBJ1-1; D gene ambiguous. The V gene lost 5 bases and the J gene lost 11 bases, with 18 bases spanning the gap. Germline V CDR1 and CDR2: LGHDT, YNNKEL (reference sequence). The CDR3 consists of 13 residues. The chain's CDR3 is CASSKGLARDAFF. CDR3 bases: TGTGCCAGCAGCAAGGGTCTAGCCAGAGACGCTTTCTTT.

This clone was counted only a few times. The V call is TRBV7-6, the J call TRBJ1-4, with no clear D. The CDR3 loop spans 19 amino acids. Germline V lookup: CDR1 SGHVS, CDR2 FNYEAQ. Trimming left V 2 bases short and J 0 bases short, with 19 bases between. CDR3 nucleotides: TGTGCCAGCAGCTTAATCCGCCCGGTGAGCGGTGCAACTAATGAAAAACTGTTTTTT. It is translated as CASSLIRPVSGATNEKLFF.

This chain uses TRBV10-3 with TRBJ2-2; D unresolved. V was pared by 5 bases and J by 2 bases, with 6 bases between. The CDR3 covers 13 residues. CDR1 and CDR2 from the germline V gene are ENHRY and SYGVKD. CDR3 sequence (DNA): TGTGCCATCAGTCTCCTTAACACCGGGGAGCTGTTTTTT. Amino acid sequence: CAISLLNTGELFF.

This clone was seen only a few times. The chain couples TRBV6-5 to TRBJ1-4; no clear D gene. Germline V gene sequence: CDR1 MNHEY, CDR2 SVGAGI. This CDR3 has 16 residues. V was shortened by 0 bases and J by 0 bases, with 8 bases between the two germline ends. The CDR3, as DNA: TGTGCCAGCAGTTACTCCTGGGCTGCAACTAATGAAAAACTGTTTTTT. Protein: CASSYSWAATNEKLFF.

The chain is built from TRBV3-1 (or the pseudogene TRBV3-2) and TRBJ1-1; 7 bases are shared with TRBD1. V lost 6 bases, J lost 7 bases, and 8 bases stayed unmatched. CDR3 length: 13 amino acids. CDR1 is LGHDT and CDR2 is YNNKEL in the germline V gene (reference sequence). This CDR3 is CASSLWTGGEAFF. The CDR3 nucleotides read TGTGCCAGCAGTCTATGGACAGGCGGTGAAGCTTTCTTT.

CDR3 DNA sequence: TGTGCCAGCAGTGAAGCGTTGGGACTAGCGGGGGGCCGGGGAGATACGCAGTATTTT. As protein: CASSEALGLAGGRGDTQYF. This chain links TRBV2 with TRBJ2-3, with 15 bases identical to TRBD2. Germline CDR1 is SNHLY and CDR2 is FYNNEI. This CDR3 has 19 amino acids. The V gene end was trimmed by 0 bases and the J gene end by 5 bases; junction bases not matched to a gene: 9.